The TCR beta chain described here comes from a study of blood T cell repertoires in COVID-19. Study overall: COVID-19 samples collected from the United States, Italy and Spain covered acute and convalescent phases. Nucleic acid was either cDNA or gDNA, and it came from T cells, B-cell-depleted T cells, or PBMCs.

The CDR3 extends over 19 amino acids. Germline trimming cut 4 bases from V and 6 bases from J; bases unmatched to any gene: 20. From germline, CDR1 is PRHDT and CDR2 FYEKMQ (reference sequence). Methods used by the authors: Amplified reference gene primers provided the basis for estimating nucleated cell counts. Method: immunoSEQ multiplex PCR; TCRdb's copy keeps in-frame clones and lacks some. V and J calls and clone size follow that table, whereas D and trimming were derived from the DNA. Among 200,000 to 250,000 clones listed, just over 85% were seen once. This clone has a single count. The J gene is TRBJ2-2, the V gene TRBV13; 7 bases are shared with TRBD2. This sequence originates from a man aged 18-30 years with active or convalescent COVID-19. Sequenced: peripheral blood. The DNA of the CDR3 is TGTGCCAGCAGCTCCCGTCTAGCGGAGGATTTTGTTTATTCCGGGGAGCTGTTTTTT. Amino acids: CASSSRLAEDFVYSGELFF.